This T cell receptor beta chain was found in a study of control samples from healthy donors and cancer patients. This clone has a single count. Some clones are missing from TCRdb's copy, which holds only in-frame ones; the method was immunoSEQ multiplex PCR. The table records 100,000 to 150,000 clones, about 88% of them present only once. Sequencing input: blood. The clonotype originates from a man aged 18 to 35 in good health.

CDR3 sequence reads: CASSPLGVDSYNEQFF. CDR3 nucleotide sequence: TGCGCCAGCAGCCCCCTTGGGGTCGACTCCTACAATGAGCAGTTCTTC. J is TRBJ2-1 and V is TRBV5-1; no firm D call. Between the trimmed V and J ends, which lost 4 bases and 0 bases, there was a span of 14 bases. The CDR3 runs 16 residues. Per germline, CDR1 SGHRS and CDR2 YFSETQ.